Shown below are 29 T cell receptor beta chains from a single sample sequenced in a study of T cell changes during pregnancy in multiple sclerosis. The protocol was immunoSEQ multiplex PCR, while the TCRdb copy is restricted to in-frame clones and leaves out a portion. The profile shows around 45,000 clones, around 90% of them singletons. The sequences come from CD4+ T cells from peripheral blood mononuclear cells, collected in the third trimester of pregnancy. Source of these receptors: a female donor with multiple sclerosis, enrolled in a pregnancy study.

The chain combines TRBV5-1 with TRBJ2-4; 8 nucleotides line up with TRBD2. Germline CDR1 reads SGHRS; CDR2 reads YFSETQ. The V segment lost 1 base and the J segment 3 bases; nucleotides outside the gene matches: 9. This CDR3 spans 17 amino acids. The CDR3 nucleotides read TGCGCCAGCAGCTTGTCCTTCGGGAGCGGGGGCAAAAACATTCAGTACTTC. Its translation is CASSLSFGSGGKNIQYF.

CDR3 bases: TGCGCCAGCAGCTGGACAGTTAATGAAAAACTGTTTTTT. This sequence encodes CASSWTVNEKLFF. This chain uses TRBV5-1 with TRBJ1-4, with D possibly matching TRBD1 (6 bases). The V gene's germline CDR1 is SGHRS and CDR2 YFSETQ. The CDR3 extends over 13 amino acids. Trimming pared 3 bases from V and 4 bases from J, leaving 7 bases between.

The CDR3 sequence is CSVEVGPSGRTDTQYF. In DNA, the CDR3 is TGCAGCGTTGAAGTGGGGCCTAGCGGTCGCACAGATACGCAGTATTTT. V usage is TRBV29-1 and J usage is TRBJ2-3; 7 nucleotides agree with TRBD2. The CDR3 loop spans 16 amino acids. Germline V CDR1 and CDR2: SQVTM, ANQGSEA. J was trimmed by 1 base and V by 1 base; bases with no gene match: 8.

This clone was seen a single time. The rearrangement uses TRBV19 and TRBJ2-5; TRBD1 is a possible D gene (6 bases). This CDR3 has 15 residues. The V end was cut by 5 bases, the J end by 4 bases, with 17 bases between. Germline values: CDR1 LNHDA, CDR2 SQIVND (reference sequence). CDR3 residues: CASSPPWDKGETQYF. DNA for the CDR3: TGTGCCAGTAGTCCGCCCTGGGACAAGGGAGAGACCCAGTACTTC.

The rearrangement links TRBV28 to TRBJ1-2; 9 positions agree with TRBD1. V dropped 5 bases and J dropped 6; count of bases not matched to a gene: 13. The V gene's germline CDR1 is MDHEN and CDR2 SYDVKM. The CDR3 has 16 amino acids. DNA of the CDR3: TGTGCCAGCAGTGGACGGGGGACAGGGATTCAGAATGGCTACACCTTC. This gives the protein CASSGRGTGIQNGYTF.

The V and J genes are TRBV6-5 and TRBJ1-2; TRBD1 matches 8 bases. Trimming at V came to 5 bases and at J to 4 bases, leaving 3 bases not matched to a gene. This CDR3 comprises 13 residues. Germline V gives CDR1 MNHEY, CDR2 SVGAGI. CDR3 DNA sequence: TGTGCCAGCAGTGAGACAGGGGCCTATGGCTACACCTTC. Its protein is CASSETGAYGYTF.

This clone showed up just once. This CDR3 is CASSFRGGNTIYF. In DNA, the CDR3 is TGTGCCAGCAGTTTCAGGGGGGGAAACACCATATATTTT. The chain joins TRBV27 to TRBJ1-3; TRBD1 matches 7 bases. Trimming removed 3 bases from V and 4 bases from J; junction bases left unmatched: 0. The CDR3 has 13 amino acids. CDR1 is MNHEY and CDR2 is SMNVEV in the germline V gene (reference sequence).

The chain combines TRBV19 with TRBJ1-5; no definite D call. This CDR3 has 16 amino acids. V was clipped by 6 bases and J by 4 bases, with 19 bases between them. Germline CDR1 reads LNHDA; CDR2 reads SQIVND (reference sequence). CDR3 nucleotide sequence: TGTGCCAGTAGAGGGATTGGGCTCGGCGGGAATCAGCCCCAGCATTTT. As protein: CASRGIGLGGNQPQHF.

V is TRBV18 and J is TRBJ1-3, with a weak D call TRBD1 (5 bases). CDR1 KGHSH and CDR2 LQKENI come from the germline V gene. The CDR3 contains 16 residues. Trimming pared 1 base from V and 0 bases from J, leaving 10 bases between. The CDR3: CASSPLDSFSGNTIYF. The CDR3 bases are TGTGCCAGCTCACCACTCGACAGCTTCTCTGGAAACACCATATATTTT.

The chain recombines TRBV6-6 with TRBJ2-7; TRBD2 matches at 9 bases. The V gene end was trimmed by 6 bases and the J gene end by 8 bases; junction bases not matched to a gene: 11. Germline CDR1 reads MNHNY; CDR2 reads SVGAGI (reference sequence). The CDR3 sequence is 14 residues long. As DNA, the CDR3 is TGTGCCAGCAGACTTGGTGAGGCGGGAGGGAAGCAGTACTTC. This encodes CASRLGEAGGKQYF.

This clone was counted a single time. The chain links TRBV19 to TRBJ2-7, with a weak D call TRBD2 (7 bases). The germline gives CDR1 LNHDA, CDR2 SQIVND (reference sequence). Trimming left V 3 bases short and J 3 bases short, with 12 bases between. This CDR3 is built from 14 residues. CDR3 in DNA: TGTGCCAGTAGTATCTCGGGGGGCATCTACGAGCAGTACTTC. Encoded protein: CASSISGGIYEQYF.

V usage is TRBV6-6 and J usage is TRBJ2-7; 8 nucleotides match TRBD1. The J segment lost 7 bases and the V segment lost 6 bases, leaving 11 bases of the junction unmatched. The germline CDR1 and CDR2 sequences are MNHNY and SVGAGI (reference sequence). CDR3 length: 14 amino acids. CDR3 sequence reads: CASSRNRGNGEQYF. DNA for the CDR3: TGTGCCAGCAGCCGTAACAGGGGGAATGGGGAGCAGTACTTC.

The chain couples TRBV9 to TRBJ2-1, with TRBD2 matching over 12 bases. Germline V CDR1 and CDR2: SGDLS, YYNGEE. The CDR3 loop spans 14 amino acids. V trimming: 4 bases; J trimming: 8 bases; junction bases outside the gene matches: 4. The CDR3 bases are TGTGCCAGCAGCCTAAGACTAGCGGGAGATGAGCAGTTCTTC. It specifies CASSLRLAGDEQFF.

In its sample, this clone was seen a few times. The chain is built from TRBV29-1 and TRBJ1-2; TRBD1 matches 8 bases. The CDR3 consists of 14 residues. The ends lost 7 bases at V and 2 bases at J; junction bases unmatched: 9. Germline CDR1 reads SQVTM; CDR2 reads ANQGSEA. The CDR3 DNA sequence: TGCAGCGCCCGGGACAGGAGAACCAACTATGGCTACACCTTC. This translates into CSARDRRTNYGYTF.

V usage is TRBV6-6 and J usage is TRBJ1-2; TRBD1 aligns across 7 bases. Germline V CDR1 and CDR2: MNHNY, SVGAGI (reference sequence). This CDR3 contains 12 residues. V trimming: 8 bases; J trimming: 6 bases; junction bases outside the gene matches: 6. The CDR3 DNA reads as TGTGCCAGCGCCGAGGGACAGAATGGCTACACCTTC. Its protein is CASAEGQNGYTF.

The rearrangement joins TRBV5-1 to TRBJ2-3; TRBD2 aligns across 13 bases. This CDR3 has 15 residues. The V gene end was trimmed by 4 bases and the J gene end by 3 bases; junction bases not matched to a gene: 2. The germline V gene has CDR1 SGHRS and CDR2 YFSETQ. CDR3 nucleotides: TGCGCCAGCAGCCCGACTAGCGGGAGGACAGATACGCAGTATTTT. It yields the protein CASSPTSGRTDTQYF.

The V call is TRBV5-6, the J call TRBJ1-1, with D possibly matching TRBD1 (5 bases). CDR1 is SGHDT and CDR2 is YYEEEE in the germline V gene. V lost 5 bases, J lost 4 bases, and 15 bases lay in between. The CDR3 runs 14 residues. CDR3 protein: CASSNQGGVTEAFF. Here the CDR3 DNA reads TGTGCCAGCAGTAACCAGGGAGGGGTCACTGAAGCTTTCTTT.

The V and J genes are TRBV5-1 and TRBJ2-3; the match to TRBD2 covers 11 bases. The germline CDR1 and CDR2 sequences are SGHRS and YFSETQ. CDR3 length equals 16 residues. The J segment lost 5 bases and the V segment lost 0 bases, leaving 5 bases of the junction unmatched. The CDR3 loop is CASSLVAGGPGDTQYF. CDR3 bases: TGCGCCAGCAGCTTGGTAGCGGGAGGGCCCGGAGATACGCAGTATTTT.

The chain combines TRBV27 with TRBJ1-3, with D unresolved. Per the germline V gene, CDR1 is MNHEY and CDR2 is SMNVEV (reference sequence). V shed 0 bases and J shed 2 bases, with 8 bases lying between them. The CDR3 has 15 residues. CDR3 sequence (DNA): TGTGCCAGCAGTTTATCGTATTATCCTGGAAACACCATATATTTT. It specifies CASSLSYYPGNTIYF.

The J gene is TRBJ1-4, the V gene TRBV10-1; D is possibly TRBD1 (5 bases). Germline V gene sequence: CDR1 WNHNN, CDR2 SYGVQD (reference sequence). V was shortened by 0 bases and J by 2 bases, with 16 bases between the two germline ends. This CDR3 region has 18 residues. The CDR3: CASSESYDRTKTNEKLFF. The CDR3 DNA sequence: TGCGCCAGCAGTGAGTCGTACGACAGAACGAAGACTAATGAAAAACTGTTTTTT.

The chain couples TRBV28 to TRBJ1-2; weak D call: TRBD1 (5 bases). From germline, CDR1 is MDHEN and CDR2 SYDVKM. Trimming pared 2 bases from V and 6 bases from J, leaving 7 bases between. This CDR3 has 12 residues. The CDR3 DNA sequence: TGTGCCAGCAGTTTACCAGGGAATGGCTACACCTTC. Translated, it gives CASSLPGNGYTF.

V and J are TRBV28 and TRBJ2-6; possibly TRBD1 for D (6 bases). V dropped 3 bases and J dropped 0 bases, with 9 bases sitting between them. Germline-derived CDR1 and CDR2 are MDHEN and SYDVKM. The CDR3 runs to 16 residues. CDR3 DNA: TGTGCCAGCAGTTTCCACAGGGCCTCTGGGGCCAACGTCCTGACTTTC. Its translation: CASSFHRASGANVLTF.

V gene TRBV7-2 combines with J gene TRBJ2-1, with 11 bases that match TRBD1. The V and J ends lost 5 bases and 9 bases, in that order; junction bases with no gene match: 9. Germline loops: CDR1 SGHTA, CDR2 FQGNSA. The CDR3 has 15 residues. The CDR3 sequence: CASSGRDRGKFEQFF. The CDR3 DNA reads as TGTGCCAGCAGCGGCCGGGACAGGGGGAAATTTGAGCAGTTCTTC. The variable domain in full, completed from reference TRBV7-2 and TRBJ2-1, reads GAGVSQSPSNKVTEKGKDVELRCDPISGHTALYWYRQSLGQGLEFLIYFQGNSAPDKSGLPSDRFSAERTGGSVSTLTIQRTQQEDSAVYLCASSGRDRGKFEQFFGPGTRLTVL.

This rearrangement joins TRBV11-1 to TRBJ2-5; TRBD2 might be the D (5 bases). CDR1 is SGHAT and CDR2 is FQDESV in the germline V gene (reference sequence). The CDR3 length is 13 residues. V lost 5 bases and J lost 0, with 7 bases in between. This CDR3 is CASSPRDQETQYF. CDR3 DNA sequence: TGTGCCAGCAGCCCGCGGGACCAAGAGACCCAGTACTTC.

The V gene is TRBV7-2, the J gene TRBJ2-1, with D possibly being TRBD1 (5 bases). The CDR3 consists of 14 residues. Trimming pared 2 bases from V and 5 bases from J, leaving 10 bases between. The germline gives CDR1 SGHTA, CDR2 FQGNSA. The CDR3, as DNA: TGTGCCAGCAGCTTATATAGGGGTAACAATGAGCAGTTCTTC. As protein: CASSLYRGNNEQFF.

The chain joins TRBV4-1 to TRBJ2-7, with 13 bases aligning to TRBD2. The CDR3 has 19 residues. V dropped 5 bases and J dropped 2; count of bases not matched to a gene: 15. Germline V gene sequence: CDR1 MGHRA, CDR2 YSYEKL. The CDR3 DNA sequence: TGCGCCAGCAGCTCCATACCGTATGGGACTAGCGGGGATACCTACGAGCAGTACTTC. Translated, it gives CASSSIPYGTSGDTYEQYF.

The chain recombines TRBV19 with TRBJ1-1, with D unresolved. From germline, CDR1 is LNHDA and CDR2 SQIVND (reference sequence). V was cut by 3 bases and J by 1 base, with 6 bases left in between. CDR3 size: 13 residues. In DNA form, the CDR3 reads TGTGCCAGTAGTATTTCAGGGAACACTGAAGCTTTCTTT. It encodes CASSISGNTEAFF. The full variable domain, with the rest looked up from reference TRBV19 and TRBJ1-1, is DGGITQSPKYLFRKEGQNVTLSCEQNLNHDAMYWYRQDPGQGLRLIYYSQIVNDFQKGDIAEGYSVSREKKESFPLTVTSAQKNPTAFYLCASSISGNTEAFFGQGTRLTVV.

The gene calls are TRBV18 and TRBJ2-7, with TRBD1 identical over 10 bases. There are 15 residues in the CDR3. V trimming: 0 bases; J trimming: 5 bases; junction bases outside the gene matches: 4. Germline CDR1 and CDR2: KGHSH and LQKENI. The CDR3 bases are TGTGCCAGCTCACCACCGGGGGACAGGGGCCACGAGCAGTACTTC. Its translation is CASSPPGDRGHEQYF. The full variable domain, rest sourced from reference TRBV18 and TRBJ2-7, is NAGVMQNPRHLVRRRGQEARLRCSPMKGHSHVYWYRQLPEEGLKFMVYLQKENIIDESGMPKERFSAEFPKEGPSILRIQQVVRGDSAAYFCASSPPGDRGHEQYFGPGTRLTVT.

The chain links TRBV7-2 to TRBJ2-7; TRBD2 might be the D (6 bases). The ends were cut back, 2 bases at V and 6 bases at J, with 11 bases in the middle. The CDR3 is 13 amino acids. Germline lookup yields CDR1 SGHTA and CDR2 FQGNSA. The CDR3 spells CASSLLGGSEQYF. CDR3 DNA sequence: TGTGCCAGCAGCTTACTCGGGGGAAGCGAGCAGTACTTC.